Presented here are 21 T cell receptor beta chains from one specimen sequenced in a study of T cells in Graves' hyperthyroidism and ophthalmopathy. TCR beta CDR3 regions were amplified from RNA transcripts. Carried out on the TCR CDR3, a first-round RT-PCR used the HTBI primer set. TCRdb re-called the multiplex PCR reads through MiXCR, storing one row per CDR3 protein. The profile shows under 350,000 distinct CDR3 sequences, 18% of them singletons. The sample comprised blood. The source is a woman between 50 and 59 years old with Graves' hyperthyroidism.

The V gene is TRBV6-6, the J gene TRBJ1-1, with D hard to call. The length of the CDR3 is 16 residues. Germline V CDR1 and CDR2: MNHNY, SVGAGI (reference sequence). V was shortened by 0 bases and J by 8 bases, with 19 bases between the two germline ends. CDR3 region: CASSYSDLVGNAEAFF. DNA for the CDR3: TGTGCCAGCAGTTACTCGGACCTCGTCGGTAACGCGGAAGCTTTCTTT.

The gene calls are TRBV7-8 and TRBJ2-7; possible D gene TRBD2, 7 bases. V was pared by 1 base and J by 0 bases, with 19 bases between. The CDR3 has 18 residues. Per germline, CDR1 SGHVS and CDR2 FQNEAQ. The DNA for the CDR3 is TGTGCCAGCAGCTTAGAGGGGGGGGGCCAGGGGAGCTCCTACGAGCAGTACGTC. Translation gives CASSLEGGGQGSSYEQYV.

At least ten counts were recorded for this clonotype. This chain connects TRBV5-1 to TRBJ2-1; 7 nucleotides match TRBD2. J was trimmed by 1 base and V by 5 bases; bases with no gene match: 6. Germline CDR1 is SGHRS and CDR2 is YFSETQ. The CDR3 is 15 residues long. CDR3 in amino acids: CASSGLGDSYNEQFF. CDR3 nucleotides: TGCGCCAGCAGTGGACTAGGGGATTCCTACAATGAGCAGTTCTTC.

This clonotype has a handful of counts. The rearrangement uses TRBV19 and TRBJ2-3; 7 positions agree with TRBD2. J was trimmed by 4 bases and V by 5 bases; bases with no gene match: 6. Germline CDR1 is LNHDA and CDR2 is SQIVND (reference sequence). The CDR3 is 14 amino acids. This CDR3 reads CASSPAGLPDTQYF. In nucleotides, the CDR3 is TGTGCCAGTAGTCCCGCGGGACTACCAGATACGCAGTATTTT.

This clonotype showed up just a few times. Sequence at one end of the junction differs from germline and may be a read error. This sequence joins TRBV7-2 and TRBJ1-4, with D possibly being TRBD1 (5 bases). The length of the CDR3 is 13 residues. Per germline, CDR1 SGHTA and CDR2 FQGNSA. This CDR3 reads CASSFGGNEELFF. In DNA, the CDR3 is TGTGCCAGCAGCTTCGGGGGTAATGAAGAACTGTTTTTT.

This clonotype has ten or more counts. The chain combines TRBV11-2 with TRBJ1-5, with a possible D match to TRBD1 (5 bases). CDR1 is SGHAT, CDR2 FQNNGV, per germline. The CDR3 is 14 residues long. V lost 4 bases and J 1 base, leaving 8 bases between the germline ends. The CDR3 DNA reads TGTGCCAGCAGCTGGGGGGGAAGCAATCAGCCCCAGCATTTT. Encoded protein: CASSWGGSNQPQHF.

The sample holds many counts of this clonotype. The CDR3 coding sequence is TGTGCCAGCAGCCGGGGCCTTGGCGATGGCTACACCTTC. It translates to CASSRGLGDGYTF. The rearrangement uses TRBV12-3 or TRBV12-4 and TRBJ1-2; tentative D call: TRBD1 (5 bases). V dropped 6 bases and J dropped 6 bases, with 14 bases sitting between them. The CDR3 is made up of 13 amino acids.

This clonotype was counted only a few times. The gene calls are TRBV7-9 and TRBJ2-1; 8 bases align to TRBD1. The V gene's germline CDR1 is SEHNR and CDR2 FQNEAQ (reference sequence). The length of the CDR3 is 14 residues. Trimming removed 5 bases from V and 7 bases from J; junction bases left unmatched: 7. DNA for the CDR3: TGTGCCAGCAGCCCATGGACAGGGACTAATGAGCAGTTCTTC. The encoded protein is CASSPWTGTNEQFF.

This clonotype was seen repeatedly, ten times or more. In DNA form, the CDR3 reads TGTGCCAGCAGCCAAGTTTACGATACGCAGTATTTT. Protein: CASSQVYDTQYF. The chain couples TRBV3-1 to TRBJ2-3; D is ambiguous. Germline CDR1 reads LGHDT; CDR2 reads YNNKEL (reference sequence). The CDR3 contains 12 residues. Trimming pared 1 base from V and 6 bases from J, leaving 5 bases between.

The chain carries TRBV5-1 and TRBJ2-1; TRBD1 matches 9 bases. V trimming: 4 bases; J trimming: 3 bases; junction bases outside the gene matches: 14. The CDR3 loop spans 18 amino acids. CDR1 is SGHRS and CDR2 is YFSETQ in the germline V gene. CDR3 sequence reads: CASSTRDRAIGYYNEQFF. In DNA form, the CDR3 reads TGCGCCAGCAGCACTCGGGACAGGGCTATTGGGTACTACAATGAGCAGTTCTTC.

This clonotype was recorded a few times. The gene calls are TRBV12-3 or TRBV12-4 and TRBJ1-4; D gene uncertain. The CDR3 is made up of 14 amino acids. Trimming pared 8 bases from V and 2 bases from J, leaving 12 bases between. The CDR3 DNA reads as TGTGCCAGCGGGCTTAGCGAGACTAATGAAAAACTGTTTTTT. It specifies CASGLSETNEKLFF.

This clonotype was counted ten times or more. The CDR3: CSAKVAGGQETQYF. The CDR3 region has the DNA TGCAGTGCTAAAGTAGCGGGGGGGCAAGAGACCCAGTACTTC. The V call is TRBV20-1, the J call TRBJ2-5; 11 bases map to TRBD2. CDR3 length: 14 residues. The V and J ends lost 4 bases and 2 bases, in that order; junction bases with no gene match: 3. CDR1 and CDR2 from the germline V gene are DFQATT and SNEGSKA (reference sequence).

This clonotype was found a few times. The chain recombines TRBV5-1 with TRBJ1-4; 11 bases fit TRBD1. From germline, CDR1 is SGHRS and CDR2 YFSETQ. The CDR3 has 15 amino acids. The V segment lost 4 bases and the J segment 7 bases; nucleotides outside the gene matches: 6. CDR3 DNA sequence: TGCGCCAGCAGCCTATCCGGGACAGGGGGTGAAAAACTGTTTTTT. Its protein is CASSLSGTGGEKLFF.

This clonotype has at least ten counts. The rearrangement links TRBV5-1 to TRBJ2-3; 8 bases map to TRBD2. There are 16 residues in the CDR3. Germline lookup yields CDR1 SGHRS and CDR2 YFSETQ. J gave up 2 bases and V 2 bases, and 7 bases lay outside the gene matches. The DNA for the CDR3 is TGCGCCAGCAGCTTAGTGAGCGGGGGCTTCACAGATACGCAGTATTTT. It is translated as CASSLVSGGFTDTQYF.

This clonotype was found many times. The J gene is TRBJ1-6, the V gene TRBV12-3 or TRBV12-4, with D unclear. The V and J ends lost 5 bases and 6 bases respectively, with 8 bases between them. The CDR3 spans 13 residues. The CDR3 DNA follows: TGTGCCAGCAGTCCGGACCCTAATTCACCCCTCCACTTT. Amino acids: CASSPDPNSPLHF.

This clonotype occurred many times. V gene TRBV12-5 combines with J gene TRBJ1-6, with D perhaps matching TRBD1 (5 bases). CDR1 is LGHNT and CDR2 is FRNRAP in the germline V gene. Between the trimmed V and J ends, which lost 6 bases and 1 base, there was a span of 7 bases. The CDR3 runs to 14 residues. CDR3 DNA sequence: TGTGCTAGTGGAGGGGAGTCCTATAATTCACCCCTCCACTTT. It specifies CASGGESYNSPLHF.

This clonotype was seen only a few times. The V gene is TRBV28, the J gene TRBJ2-1; TRBD1 matches 8 bases. The CDR3 is made up of 16 amino acids. V shed 5 bases, J shed 4 bases, and the junction held 10 bases outside the gene matches. Per germline, CDR1 MDHEN and CDR2 SYDVKM. Here the CDR3 DNA reads TGTGCCAGCAGTAACGCCGGGACAGGAGCATACAATGAGCAGTTCTTC. Its protein is CASSNAGTGAYNEQFF. The full variable domain, its missing parts supplied by reference TRBV28 and TRBJ2-1, is DVKVTQSSRYLVKRTGEKVFLECVQDMDHENMFWYRQDPGLGLRLIYFSYDVKMKEKGDIPEGYSVSREKKERFSLILESASTNQTSMYLCASSNAGTGAYNEQFFGPGTRLTVL.

The V call is TRBV29-1, the J call TRBJ1-2; D might be TRBD1 (5 bases). CDR1 and CDR2 from the germline V gene are SQVTM and ANQGSEA. The CDR3 sequence is 12 residues long. V lost 3 bases, J lost 4 bases, and 9 bases lay in between. The CDR3 DNA reads as TGCAGCGTTGAGGGACGGAGCTATGGCTACACCTTC. It yields the protein CSVEGRSYGYTF.

This clonotype was seen many times. The chain links TRBV5-1 to TRBJ1-5; D unclear. Germline loops: CDR1 SGHRS, CDR2 YFSETQ. Deletions cut 4 bases from V and 7 bases from J, with 15 bases between. The CDR3 extends over 14 amino acids. CDR3 in DNA: TGCGCCAGCAGCCCGGAGCCTGGGAGCCAGCCCCAGCATTTT. Translating it yields CASSPEPGSQPQHF.

The V call is TRBV29-1, the J call TRBJ2-7; 8 bases are shared with TRBD1. Looked up from germline, CDR1 is SQVTM and CDR2 is ANQGSEA. V was clipped by 6 bases and J by 6 bases; unmatched bases: 4. This CDR3 region has 11 residues. The CDR3 coding sequence is TGCAGCGTAGGACAGGGTACCGAGCAGTACTTC. This gives the protein CSVGQGTEQYF.

J is TRBJ1-1 and V is TRBV20-1; TRBD1 matches at 7 bases. The germline V gene encodes CDR1 DFQATT and CDR2 SNEGSKA (reference sequence). J lost 6 bases, V lost 2 bases, and 0 bases had no gene match. The CDR3 spans 11 residues. The CDR3 nucleotides read TGCAGTGCTAGAACAGGGGCTGAAGCTTTCTTT. The encoded protein is CSARTGAEAFF.